This T cell receptor beta chain was obtained from a study of T cell changes during pregnancy in multiple sclerosis. On this clone itself: Other DNA sequences in this sample translate to the same CDR3.

Repertoires were generated with immunoSEQ multiplex PCR, while TCRdb's copy carries only in-frame clones and drops some. The sample holds almost 50,000 clones; approximately 95% are singletons and the top ten take 0.31%. Germline V gives CDR1 GTSNPN, CDR2 SVGIG (reference sequence). The CDR3 totals 13 residues. V dropped 3 bases and J dropped 0; count of bases not matched to a gene: 0. The chain uses TRBV30 and TRBJ2-7, with TRBD2 matching 9 bases. The sequencing here drew on CD4+ T cells from peripheral blood mononuclear cells, taken in the third trimester of pregnancy. The TCR originated in a female donor with multiple sclerosis, enrolled in a pregnancy study. CDR3 protein: CAWRTSGSYEQYF. CDR3 DNA: TGTGCCTGGAGGACTAGCGGCTCCTACGAGCAGTACTTC.